The T cell receptor (beta chain) under discussion was sequenced for a study of blood T cell repertoires in COVID-19. The V gene's germline CDR1 is SGHRS and CDR2 YFSETQ. After removal of 0 bases from V and 8 bases from J, the junction contained 6 bases not matched to a gene. CDR3 size: 15 residues. This clone is a singleton in its sample. The data were produced by immunoSEQ multiplex PCR, yet TCRdb's version contains in-frame clones alone and is incomplete. The sample contains about 360,000 clones, 70% to 90% of which appear only once. This clonotype originated in a woman in her thirties or forties with acute COVID-19. Sequenced: PBMCs or T cells enriched from blood (not recorded which). This chain uses TRBV5-1 with TRBJ2-1, with 9 bases that match TRBD2. In nucleotides, the CDR3 is TGCGCCAGCAGCTTGGAGGCTAGCGGGGCAGATGAGCAGTTCTTC. Translation gives CASSLEASGADEQFF.